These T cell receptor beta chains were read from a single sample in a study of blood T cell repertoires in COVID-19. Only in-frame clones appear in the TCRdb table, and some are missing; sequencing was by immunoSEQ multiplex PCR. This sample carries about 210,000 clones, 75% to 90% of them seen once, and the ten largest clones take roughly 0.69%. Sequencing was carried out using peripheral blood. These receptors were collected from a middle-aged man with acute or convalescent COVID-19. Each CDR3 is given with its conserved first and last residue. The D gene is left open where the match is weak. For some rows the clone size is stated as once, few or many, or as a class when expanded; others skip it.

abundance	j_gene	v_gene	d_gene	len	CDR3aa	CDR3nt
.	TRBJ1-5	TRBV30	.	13	CAWSGAGNQPQHF	TGTGCCTGGAGTGGAGCGGGGAATCAGCCCCAGCATTTT
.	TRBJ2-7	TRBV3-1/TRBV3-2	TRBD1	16	CASTPRGTGVLHEQYF	TGTGCCAGCACCCCTCGAGGGACAGGGGTACTCCACGAGCAGTACTTC
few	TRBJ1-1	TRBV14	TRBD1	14	CASSSGTGNTEAFF	TGTGCCAGCAGCTCCGGGACAGGGAACACTGAAGCTTTCTTT
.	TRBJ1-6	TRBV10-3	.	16	CAIRGAGSVRGSPLHF	TGTGCCATCAGGGGAGCGGGATCGGTACGTGGTTCACCCCTCCACTTT
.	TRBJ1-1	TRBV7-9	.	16	CASSMDRRVGATEAFF	TGTGCCAGCAGCATGGACAGACGAGTTGGTGCCACTGAAGCTTTCTTT
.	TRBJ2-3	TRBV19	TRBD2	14	CASTMGGATDTQYF	TGTGCCAGTACCATGGGAGGGGCCACAGATACGCAGTATTTT
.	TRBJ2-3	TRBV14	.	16	CASSHLTGRITDTQYF	TGTGCCAGCAGCCACCTGACAGGACGAATCACAGATACGCAGTATTTT
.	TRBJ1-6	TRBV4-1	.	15	CASSPLKGYNSPLHF	TGCGCCAGCAGCCCGCTCAAGGGGTATAATTCACCCCTCCACTTT
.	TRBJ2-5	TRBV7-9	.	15	CASSSPGGPAETQYF	TGTGCCAGCAGCTCCCCGGGGGGCCCCGCGGAGACCCAGTACTTC
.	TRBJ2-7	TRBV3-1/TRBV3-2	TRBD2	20	CASSQELRGTSGRPVYEQYF	TGTGCCAGCAGCCAAGAGCTTAGGGGGACTAGCGGTCGACCCGTGTACGAGCAGTACTTC
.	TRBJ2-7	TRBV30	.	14	CAWSLSGTEGQQYF	TGTGCCTGGAGTCTTAGCGGGACAGAAGGTCAGCAGTACTTC
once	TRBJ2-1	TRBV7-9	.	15	CASSWTTQGYNEQFF	TGTGCCAGCAGTTGGACTACTCAGGGTTACAATGAGCAGTTCTTC
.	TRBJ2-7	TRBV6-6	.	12	CASSFASDEQYF	TGTGCCAGCAGTTTTGCCAGCGACGAGCAGTACTTC
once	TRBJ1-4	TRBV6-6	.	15	CASSYSGQPTEKLFF	TGTGCCAGCAGTTACTCAGGACAGCCGACCGAAAAACTGTTTTTT
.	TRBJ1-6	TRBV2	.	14	CASSPSFVYSPLHF	TGTGCCAGCAGTCCAAGCTTCGTGTATTCACCCCTCCACTTT
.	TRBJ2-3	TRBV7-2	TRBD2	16	CASSLVLAGGTDTQYF	TGTGCCAGCAGCTTAGTCCTAGCGGGGGGCACAGATACGCAGTATTTT
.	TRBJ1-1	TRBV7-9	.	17	CASSHHPGRVMNTEAFF	TGTGCCAGCAGTCATCATCCCGGCAGGGTCATGAACACTGAAGCTTTCTTT
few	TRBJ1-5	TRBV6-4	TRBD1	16	CATRTGATYSNQPQHF	TGTGCCACTCGGACAGGGGCAACGTATAGCAATCAGCCCCAGCATTTT
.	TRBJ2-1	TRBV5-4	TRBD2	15	CASSAPGLAYNEQFF	TGTGCCAGCAGCGCACCGGGACTAGCGTACAATGAGCAGTTCTTC
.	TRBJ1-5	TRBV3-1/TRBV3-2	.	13	CASSSVGEEPQHF	TGTGCCAGCAGCTCAGTAGGGGAGGAGCCCCAGCATTTT
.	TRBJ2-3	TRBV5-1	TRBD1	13	CASRGQGADTQYF	TGCGCCAGCAGGGGACAGGGGGCAGATACGCAGTATTTT
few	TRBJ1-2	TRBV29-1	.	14	CSVEDRGMRGGYTF	TGCAGCGTTGAAGATCGAGGGATGCGTGGGGGCTACACCTTC
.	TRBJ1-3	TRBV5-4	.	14	CASSLLEAGNTIYF	TGTGCCAGCAGCTTATTAGAAGCTGGAAACACCATATATTTT
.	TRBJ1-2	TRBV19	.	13	CASSPRQSYGYTF	TGTGCCAGTAGTCCCCGACAGTCCTATGGCTACACCTTC
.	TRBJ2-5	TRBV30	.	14	CAWGLALVQETQYF	TGTGCCTGGGGCCTAGCCCTAGTCCAAGAGACCCAGTACTTC
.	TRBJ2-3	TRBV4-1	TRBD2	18	CASSQDTGRGVRGDTQYF	TGCGCCAGCAGCCAGGATACTGGGCGGGGGGTGAGGGGAGATACGCAGTATTTT
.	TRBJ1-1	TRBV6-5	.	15	CASSYTPQGTTEAFF	TGTGCCAGCAGTTACACTCCACAGGGTACCACTGAAGCTTTCTTT
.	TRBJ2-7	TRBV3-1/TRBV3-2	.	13	CASSHRLSYEQYF	TGTGCCAGCAGTCACAGGTTATCCTACGAGCAGTACTTC
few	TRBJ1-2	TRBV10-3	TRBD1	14	CAISGGDSYYGYTF	TGTGCCATCAGTGGTGGGGACAGCTACTATGGCTACACCTTC
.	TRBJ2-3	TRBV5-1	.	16	CASSLEGGPNTDTQYF	TGCGCCAGCAGCCTGGAAGGCGGGCCCAACACAGATACGCAGTATTTT
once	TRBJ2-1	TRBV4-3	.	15	CASSQDGQSYNEQFF	TGCGCCAGCAGCCAAGATGGGCAGTCTTACAATGAGCAGTTCTTC
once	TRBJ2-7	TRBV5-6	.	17	CASSATEPFGNTYEQYF	TGTGCCAGCAGCGCTACAGAGCCCTTTGGTAATACCTACGAGCAGTACTTC
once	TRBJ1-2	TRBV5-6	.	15	CASSLEDAGGYGYTF	TGTGCCAGCAGCTTAGAGGACGCCGGGGGCTATGGCTACACCTTC
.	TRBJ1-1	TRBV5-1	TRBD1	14	CASSLERQGTEAFF	TGCGCCAGCAGCCTTGAGCGACAGGGCACTGAAGCTTTCTTT
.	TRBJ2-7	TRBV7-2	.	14	CASSPLGLVYEQYF	TGTGCCAGCAGCCCTCTTGGGCTGGTCTACGAGCAGTACTTC
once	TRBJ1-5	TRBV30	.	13	CAWSVGGDQPQHF	TGTGCCTGGAGTGTAGGGGGGGATCAGCCCCAGCATTTT
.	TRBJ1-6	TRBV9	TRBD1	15	CASSVVEGAGSPLHF	TGTGCCAGCAGCGTAGTAGAGGGGGCGGGCTCACCCCTCCACTTT
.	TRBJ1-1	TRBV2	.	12	CASRRTGTEAFF	TGTGCCAGCAGACGAACAGGGACTGAAGCTTTCTTT
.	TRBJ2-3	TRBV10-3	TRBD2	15	CAISERASGGDTQYF	TGTGCCATCAGTGAACGGGCTAGCGGGGGAGATACGCAGTATTTT
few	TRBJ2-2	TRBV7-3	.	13	CASGGSLTGELFF	TGTGCCAGCGGAGGCAGTCTCACCGGGGAGCTGTTTTTT
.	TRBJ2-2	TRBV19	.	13	CASGLALAGELFF	TGTGCCAGTGGGCTAGCGCTTGCCGGGGAGCTGTTTTTT
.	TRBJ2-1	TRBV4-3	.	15	CASSRERGPYNEQFF	TGCGCCAGCAGCCGCGAACGGGGTCCCTACAATGAGCAGTTCTTC
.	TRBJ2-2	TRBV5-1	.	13	CASSFGGTGELFF	TGCGCCAGCAGCTTTGGGGGGACCGGGGAGCTGTTTTTT
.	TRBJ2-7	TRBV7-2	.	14	CASSPGTFSYEQYF	TGTGCCAGCAGTCCCGGGACTTTCTCCTACGAGCAGTACTTC
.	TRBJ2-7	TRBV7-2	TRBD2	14	CASSFSGDPYEQYF	TGTGCCAGCAGCTTTAGCGGGGACCCCTACGAGCAGTACTTC